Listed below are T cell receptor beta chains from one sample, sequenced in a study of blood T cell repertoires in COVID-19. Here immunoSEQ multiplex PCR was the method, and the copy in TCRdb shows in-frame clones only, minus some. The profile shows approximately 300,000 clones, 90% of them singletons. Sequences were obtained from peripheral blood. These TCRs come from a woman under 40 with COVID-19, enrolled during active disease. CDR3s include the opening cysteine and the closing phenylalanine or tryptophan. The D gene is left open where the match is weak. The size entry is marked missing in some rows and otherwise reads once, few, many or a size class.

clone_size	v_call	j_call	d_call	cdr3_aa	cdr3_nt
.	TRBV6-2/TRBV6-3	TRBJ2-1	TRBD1	CASSIAWRGTGGTYNEQFF	TGTGCCAGCAGTATCGCTTGGCGAGGGACAGGGGGAACCTACAATGAGCAGTTCTTC
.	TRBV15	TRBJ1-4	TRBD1	CATSRSDRGQEKLFF	TGTGCCACCAGCAGATCGGACAGGGGGCAAGAAAAACTGTTTTTT
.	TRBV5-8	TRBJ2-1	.	CASSLGTTAYNEQFF	TGTGCCAGCAGCTTGGGCACCACAGCCTACAATGAGCAGTTCTTC
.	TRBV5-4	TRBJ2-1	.	CASSFRAQGSEQFF	TGTGCCAGCAGCTTCCGGGCCCAGGGGTCTGAGCAGTTCTTC
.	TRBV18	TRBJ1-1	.	CASSPSVYEAFF	TGTGCCAGCTCACCGTCCGTGTATGAAGCTTTCTTT
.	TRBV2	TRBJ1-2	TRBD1	CASSYRGQGSYGYTF	TGTGCCAGCAGCTACAGGGGGCAAGGAAGCTATGGCTACACCTTC
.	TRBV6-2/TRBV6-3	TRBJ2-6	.	CASSYLPEGFSGANVLTF	TGTGCCAGCAGTTACCTCCCGGAGGGGTTCTCTGGGGCCAACGTCCTGACTTTC
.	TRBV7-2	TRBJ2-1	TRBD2	CASSSTGTSGRNEQFF	TGTGCCAGCAGCTCCACCGGGACTAGCGGGAGGAATGAGCAGTTCTTC
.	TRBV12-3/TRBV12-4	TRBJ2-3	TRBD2	CASSGLEDTQYF	TGTGCCAGCAGTGGACTAGAAGATACGCAGTATTTT
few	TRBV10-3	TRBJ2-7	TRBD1	CAINAGTAHEEQYF	TGTGCCATCAATGCCGGGACAGCCCATGAGGAGCAGTACTTC
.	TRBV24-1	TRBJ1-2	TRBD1	CATSDPTGTYGYTF	TGTGCCACCAGTGATCCGACAGGGACCTATGGCTACACCTTC
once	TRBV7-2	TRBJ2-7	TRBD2	CASSSWTSGYYEQYF	TGTGCCAGCAGCTCCTGGACTAGCGGATACTACGAGCAGTACTTC
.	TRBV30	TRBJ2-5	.	CAWSRVSQETQYF	TGTGCCTGGAGTCGGGTCAGCCAAGAGACCCAGTACTTC
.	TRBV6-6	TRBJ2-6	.	CASSSPSVPGANVLTF	TGTGCCAGCAGCTCGCCTAGCGTTCCGGGGGCCAACGTCCTGACTTTC
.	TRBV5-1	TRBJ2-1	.	CASSPGQISYNEQFF	TGCGCCAGCAGCCCTGGACAGATCTCCTACAATGAGCAGTTCTTC
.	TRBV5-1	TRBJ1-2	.	CASSLGDRGYGYTF	TGCGCCAGCAGCTTGGGGGATCGGGGCTATGGCTACACCTTC
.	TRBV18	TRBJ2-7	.	CASSPPRRDYEQYF	TGTGCCAGCTCACCACCGAGGAGGGACTACGAGCAGTACTTC